This paragraph reports one TCR beta chain. Its antigen target is currently unknown. No base-level quality is on record; no much larger clone is a single base apart. Amplification of TCR beta CDR3 regions was carried out from RNA transcripts. The first round of RT-PCR for the TCR CDR3 was performed with the HTBI primer set and the Qiagen OneStep RT-PCR kit. A second multiplex PCR round built the libraries, followed by size selection and purification. Sequencing of the libraries was done on an Illumina HiSeq2000 using paired-end 100 bp reads. The published analysis was carried out like this. SOAPnuke was used to process the raw data, with reads discarded if the reads contained adapters or uncalled bases, had a mean Phred below 15, or lacked an exact constant-primer or identifier match. COPE v1.2.5 was used to merge high-quality paired reads, and clonotypes were defined as unique nucleotide sequences. MiTCR v1.1 was used to align clonotypes to the IMGT TRBV, TRBD and TRBJ reference segments. Analysis was restricted to V-J combinations with a frequency above 0.0001, which covered over 98% of repertoires. The TCS score was defined as the ratio of F50 (clonal expansion) to E x V (chaos), calculated using BLOSUM62-based TCRdist between CDR3 peptides within each V-J. Welch's t-statistics and random forest reduced around 510 V-J features to 13, which were used in a naive Bayes classifier (R e1071). TCRdb cleaned the public reads at Q25 with fastp, built clones with MiXCR and kept in-frame beta chains. A single entry per CDR3 protein holds the most common genes and DNA from its merged rows. The V and J calls reflect TCRdb's pipeline rather than the authors' work. Across this sample there are hundreds of thousands of distinct CDR3 sequences, with less than 25% seen only once. The top ten clonotypes cover 34% of the sample.

Ophthalmopathy patients had moderately to severely active disease, Clinical Activity Score of at least 3, NOSPECS grade of at least 4, and duration under 3 months. Exclusion was applied to patients with uncontrolled infections, other autoimmune diseases, pregnancy or lactation. Diagnoses were based on clinical symptoms, serum thyroxine and TRAb, thyroid ultrasound and orbital computed tomography. PBMCs were separated from approximately 9.9 ml of fresh peripheral blood using Ficoll-Paque density gradient centrifugation. Total RNA was extracted with Trizol reagent, and quality was checked on an Agilent 2100 Bioanalyzer. Taken from cysteine to phenylalanine, the CDR3 has 14 residues. Just the 42-base CDR3 DNA is kept, in frame starting at base 1. The germline V gene (reference sequence) provides CDR1 GTSNPN and CDR2 SVGIG. V is reduced by 1 base and J by 2 bases, leaving a spacing of 10 bases between them.

This record belongs to a study of T cells in Graves' hyperthyroidism and ophthalmopathy (dated by TCRdb to 2018 to 2020). For the study in its entirety: Peripheral blood was collected at initial diagnosis, before any treatment. To identify TCR V-J signatures that set the groups apart, the researchers used a discovery cohort of 100 patients, made up of some 41 with Graves' ophthalmopathy and approximately 57 with stable Graves' hyperthyroidism. Prospective prediction of ophthalmopathy was tested in an independent validation cohort of approximately 19 hyperthyroidism patients and 17 patients who later progressed to ophthalmopathy. The roughly 94 discovery patients were randomly divided into training and test sets at a 7:3 ratio. The study also compared thyroid tissue and blood T-cell repertoires from several Graves' hyperthyroidism patients. Once sampling was done, hyperthyroidism patients were given methimazole at a starting dose of 30 mg daily, whereas ophthalmopathy patients were given high-dose intravenous methylprednisolone. TCR Vbeta CDR3 sequencing of roughly 140 peripheral blood samples (over 40 ophthalmopathy, 75 or so hyperthyroidism and roughly 17 progressor patients) is reported in the paper. The paper as a whole reports these results and caveats: Sample size was not statistically predetermined, and investigators were not blinded to group allocation. Most expanded thyroid clonotypes (frequency above 0.001) were also found in blood, which suggests that blood repertoires may mirror thyroid immune responses. In validation, the model predicted progression to ophthalmopathy a median of around 6.5 months before onset, with 65% to 71% sensitivity and about 72% specificity. A model built on a 13 V-J signature distinguished ophthalmopathy from stable hyperthyroidism, reaching around 88% sensitivity and approximately 81% specificity in cross-validation and 80%/75% in testing.

The chain is assembled from TRBV30 and TRBJ2-3; a weak D assignment points to TRBD2 (5 bases agree). The sample consisted of blood. This clonotype was sampled from a man aged 25-45 years with Graves' ophthalmopathy. The sequenced DNA is TGTGCCTGGAGTGATATGCGGGCCACAGATACGCAGTATTTT. This is translated as CAWSDMRATDTQYF.